Listed below are T cell receptor beta chains from one sample, sequenced in a study of T cells in Graves' hyperthyroidism and ophthalmopathy. TCRdb passed the multiplex PCR reads through MiXCR, listing each CDR3 protein once. In the table there are more than 500,000 distinct CDR3 sequences, more than 15% of which are singletons. Specimen: blood. Every receptor here comes from a young woman with Graves' ophthalmopathy. Both conserved end residues are part of each CDR3. D genes are given only for firm matches. The size entry is marked missing in some rows and otherwise reads once, few, many or a size class.

j_gene	d_gene	abundance	v_gene	CDR3aa	CDR3nt
TRBJ2-1	TRBD1	-	TRBV5-6	CASSQGVTYNEQFF	TGTGCCAGCAGCCAGGGGGTTACCTACAATGAGCAGTTCTTC
TRBJ1-4	-	-	TRBV28	CASSDYSSTNEKLFF	TGTGCCAGCAGTGATTACAGCTCAACTAATGAAAAACTGTTTTTT
TRBJ2-7	-	many	TRBV28	CASINGGGGFNEQYF	TGTGCCAGCATCAATGGGGGAGGGGGCTTCAACGAGCAGTACTTC
TRBJ2-1	TRBD2	many	TRBV20-1	CSALTGGVTYNEQFF	TGCAGTGCTCTCACGGGAGGCGTTACCTACAATGAGCAGTTCTTC
TRBJ1-2	-	once	TRBV2	CASSGQGIPNYGYTF	TGTGCCAGCAGTGGGCAGGGGATCCCGAACTATGGCTACACCTTC
TRBJ2-1	-	many	TRBV7-2	CASSLEQYHNEQFF	TGTGCCAGCAGCTTAGAACAGTACCACAATGAGCAGTTCTTC
TRBJ2-1	-	many	TRBV5-1	CASSPTSGAPNNEQFF	TGCGCCAGCAGCCCAACTTCGGGGGCCCCAAACAATGAGCAGTTCTTC
TRBJ1-5	-	-	TRBV6-5	CASSYSRANNQPQHF	TGTGCCAGCAGTTACTCGAGGGCCAACAATCAGCCCCAGCATTTT
TRBJ2-7	TRBD2	many	TRBV20-1	CSGTSGRDYEQYF	TGCAGTGGGACTAGCGGGCGAGACTACGAGCAGTACTTC
TRBJ2-2	TRBD2	-	TRBV7-2	CASSWLAGVGGELFF	TGTGCCAGCAGCTGGCTAGCGGGAGTGGGCGGGGAGCTGTTTTTT
TRBJ2-5	TRBD2	few	TRBV20-1	CSARKGSGRETQYF	TGCAGTGCCCGTAAGGGGAGCGGGAGGGAGACCCAGTACTTC
TRBJ2-1	TRBD2	-	TRBV5-1	CASSTGLAGVEQFF	TGTGCCAGCAGCACGGGACTAGCGGGAGTCGAGCAGTTCTTC
TRBJ1-2	-	few	TRBV4-3	CASSQESFGGAYGYTF	TGCGCCAGCAGCCAAGAGTCGTTCGGGGGGGCGTATGGCTACACCTTC
TRBJ2-3	-	many	TRBV7-3	CASSPTGQRTDTQYF	TGTGCCAGCAGCCCGACCGGACAGCGCACAGATACGCAGTATTTT
TRBJ2-6	TRBD2	-	TRBV7-9	CASSLSRLAGGSGQSGANVLTF	TGTGCCAGCAGCTTATCTCGGCTAGCGGGGGGGTCCGGGCAATCTGGGGCCAACGTCCTGACTTTC
TRBJ2-7	-	-	TRBV28	CASSSILTEYEQYF	TGTGCCAGCAGTTCCATCTTGACCGAGTACGAGCAGTACTTC
TRBJ2-3	TRBD1	many	TRBV28	CASSLRDRDRDTQYF	TGTGCCAGCAGTCTCCGGGACAGGGATAGGGATACGCAGTATTTT
TRBJ2-7	-	few	TRBV7-2	CASSSGGGSPYEQYF	TGTGCCAGCAGCTCCGGAGGCGGGTCCCCCTACGAGCAGTACTTC
TRBJ1-5	-	few	TRBV29-1	CSVRLGDQPQHF	TGCAGCGTTCGGTTAGGGGATCAGCCCCAGCATTTT